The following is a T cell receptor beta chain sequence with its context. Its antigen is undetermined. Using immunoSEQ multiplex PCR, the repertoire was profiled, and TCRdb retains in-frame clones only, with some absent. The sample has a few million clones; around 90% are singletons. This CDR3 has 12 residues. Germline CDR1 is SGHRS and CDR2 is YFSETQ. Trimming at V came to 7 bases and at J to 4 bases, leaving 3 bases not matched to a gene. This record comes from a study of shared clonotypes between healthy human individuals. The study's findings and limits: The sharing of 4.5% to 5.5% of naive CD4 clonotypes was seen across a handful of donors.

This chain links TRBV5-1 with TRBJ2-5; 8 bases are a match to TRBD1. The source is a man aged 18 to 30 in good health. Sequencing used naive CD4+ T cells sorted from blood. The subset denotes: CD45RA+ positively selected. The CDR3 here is CASADRVETQYF. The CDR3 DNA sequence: TGCGCCAGCGCGGACAGGGTAGAGACCCAGTACTTC. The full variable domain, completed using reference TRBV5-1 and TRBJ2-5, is KAGVTQTPRYLIKTRGQQVTLSCSPISGHRSVSWYQQTPGQGLQFLFEYFSETQRNKGNFPGRFSGRQFSNSRSEMNVSTLELGDSALYLCASADRVETQYFGPGTRLLVL.